This TCR beta chain was found in a study of technical replicates of blood from a few donors. Sequencing was performed with immunoSEQ multiplex PCR; in TCRdb, only in-frame clones are kept and a portion is missing. The sample includes approximately 70,000 clones, approximately 94% of them seen just once. CDR3 size: 13 residues. Trimming shortened V by 2 bases and J by 2 bases, and 7 bases separated the two germline ends. The germline V gene encodes CDR1 MNHEY and CDR2 SMNVEV (reference sequence). The chain carries TRBV27 and TRBJ2-7; a weak D match, TRBD1 (6 bases). Sequencing input: T cells isolated from PBMCs. The sequence was obtained from a human donor in good health. This CDR3 is CASSLTGPYEQYF. The CDR3, as DNA: TGTGCCAGCAGTTTAACAGGGCCCTACGAGCAGTACTTC.